This T cell receptor beta chain is drawn from a study of blood T cell repertoires in COVID-19. Across the whole study: COVID-19 samples collected from the United States, Italy and Spain covered acute and convalescent phases. PBMCs, B-cell-depleted T cells, or T cells provided the cDNA or gDNA that made up the material.

This clone has only one observation. The CDR3 is 15 residues long. Per the germline V gene, CDR1 is SGHNT and CDR2 is YYREEE (reference sequence). J lost 2 bases, V lost 0 bases, and 5 bases had no gene match. As processed by the authors: Amplified reference gene primers provided the basis for estimating nucleated cell counts. Clones were sequenced by immunoSEQ multiplex PCR, and TCRdb holds only the in-frame ones, with some missing. V and J calls and clone size are given by that table; D and trimming were obtained from the DNA. The top ten clones hold around 2.8% of a sample with about 370,000 clones, 80% to 90% of them seen once. During active infection, Seattle patients enrolled and were then monitored through disease.

V is TRBV5-4 and J is TRBJ2-7; 7 nucleotides align to TRBD2. The receptor comes from a woman aged 25 to 45 with COVID-19, enrolled during active disease. Sequenced input: peripheral blood. CDR3 residues: CASSLGPSGPYEQYV. For the CDR3, the DNA is TGTGCCAGCAGCTTGGGGCCTAGCGGACCCTACGAGCAGTACGTC.